This TCR beta chain emerged from a study of identical twins. This clonotype was detected ten times or more. Its specificity is not known. TCRdb ran MiXCR on the 5' RACE reads and lists one entry per CDR3 protein. Here the sample spans some 600,000 distinct CDR3 sequences, about 7% being singletons. Findings of the study overall: In beta out-of-frame sequences, the excess sharing between twins was weaker.

Germline CDR1 KGHDR, CDR2 SFDVKD. The length of the CDR3 is 13 residues. V shed 3 bases and J shed 3 bases, with 5 bases lying between them. This sample was shared with a second study, whose subject was yellow fever vaccine responses in identical twins.

This receptor was identified in a young woman in good health. The source material was PBMCs. The V gene is TRBV24-1, the J gene TRBJ2-1; D unresolved. DNA of the CDR3: TGTGCCACCAGTGATATTCTCTACAATGAGCAGTTCTTC. It encodes CATSDILYNEQFF.